This is a list of T cell receptor beta chains from one sample in a study of T cell responses to AZD1222 COVID-19 vaccine. Only in-frame clones appear in the TCRdb table, and some are missing; sequencing was by immunoSEQ multiplex PCR. The data show approximately 300,000 clones, 90% to 95% seen once. This sample comprised peripheral blood, obtained 28 days after the second AZD1222 dose. Receptor source: an adult who received the AZD1222 COVID-19 vaccine. CDR3s include the opening cysteine and the closing phenylalanine or tryptophan. Fields, in order: D gene, V gene, clone size, CDR3 length, J gene, CDR3 protein, CDR3 DNA. A D gene is named only where the DNA matches it firmly. For some rows the clone size is stated as once, few or many, or as a class when expanded; others skip it.

D gene: .
V gene: TRBV2
clone size: .
CDR3 length: 10
J gene: TRBJ2-7
CDR3 protein: CASSGEEQYF
CDR3 DNA: TGTGCCAGCAGTGGAGAGGAGCAGTACTTC

D gene: TRBD1
V gene: TRBV9
clone size: .
CDR3 length: 15
J gene: TRBJ1-3
CDR3 protein: CASSLEGAAGNTIYF
CDR3 DNA: TGTGCCAGCAGCCTCGAGGGGGCGGCTGGAAACACCATATATTTT

D gene: TRBD1
V gene: TRBV6-5
clone size: once
CDR3 length: 15
J gene: TRBJ1-1
CDR3 protein: CASSRTGVGDTEAFF
CDR3 DNA: TGTGCCAGCAGTAGGACAGGGGTAGGGGACACTGAAGCTTTCTTT

D gene: .
V gene: TRBV4-1
clone size: .
CDR3 length: 16
J gene: TRBJ1-2
CDR3 protein: CASSQGSTAILYGYTF
CDR3 DNA: TGCGCCAGCAGCCAAGGATCAACAGCTATCCTCTATGGCTACACCTTC

D gene: .
V gene: TRBV27
clone size: .
CDR3 length: 12
J gene: TRBJ1-6
CDR3 protein: CASSLGGSPLHF
CDR3 DNA: TGTGCCAGCAGTTTAGGAGGATCACCCCTCCACTTT

D gene: TRBD2
V gene: TRBV28
clone size: once
CDR3 length: 15
J gene: TRBJ2-7
CDR3 protein: CASRLGLAEHYEQYF
CDR3 DNA: TGTGCCAGCAGATTAGGACTAGCGGAGCATTACGAGCAGTACTTC

D gene: .
V gene: TRBV9
clone size: .
CDR3 length: 14
J gene: TRBJ1-2
CDR3 protein: CASSPWDVRGGYTF
CDR3 DNA: TGTGCCAGCAGCCCCTGGGACGTGCGTGGTGGCTACACCTTC

D gene: .
V gene: TRBV29-1
clone size: once
CDR3 length: 11
J gene: TRBJ1-2
CDR3 protein: CSVGTSPGYTF
CDR3 DNA: TGCAGCGTTGGGACATCTCCGGGCTACACCTTC

D gene: TRBD2
V gene: TRBV5-4
clone size: .
CDR3 length: 15
J gene: TRBJ2-7
CDR3 protein: CASSLSSGGPTKQYF
CDR3 DNA: TGTGCCAGCAGCTTGTCTAGCGGGGGACCTACCAAGCAGTACTTC

D gene: TRBD1
V gene: TRBV2
clone size: .
CDR3 length: 15
J gene: TRBJ1-2
CDR3 protein: CASRPDRGYDYGYTF
CDR3 DNA: TGTGCCAGCAGGCCGGACAGGGGATATGACTATGGCTACACCTTC

D gene: TRBD2
V gene: TRBV4-2
clone size: .
CDR3 length: 16
J gene: TRBJ2-5
CDR3 protein: CASSQEAGRAGETQYF
CDR3 DNA: TGTGCCAGCAGCCAAGAAGCGGGACGCGCGGGGGAGACCCAGTACTTC

D gene: .
V gene: TRBV28
clone size: .
CDR3 length: 16
J gene: TRBJ2-7
CDR3 protein: CASSPLALLISYEQYF
CDR3 DNA: TGTGCCAGCAGTCCATTAGCCCTTTTAATCTCCTACGAGCAGTACTTC

D gene: .
V gene: TRBV7-6
clone size: few
CDR3 length: 19
J gene: TRBJ1-2
CDR3 protein: CASSLEGLRGPASRSGYTF
CDR3 DNA: TGTGCCAGCAGCTTAGAGGGGCTCCGGGGTCCCGCGAGCCGAAGTGGCTACACCTTC

D gene: .
V gene: TRBV30
clone size: .
CDR3 length: 13
J gene: TRBJ1-2
CDR3 protein: CAWNRGPLYGYTF
CDR3 DNA: TGTGCCTGGAACCGGGGGCCTCTCTATGGCTACACCTTC

D gene: .
V gene: TRBV2
clone size: once
CDR3 length: 13
J gene: TRBJ2-7
CDR3 protein: CASSEFFSYEQYF
CDR3 DNA: TGTGCCAGCAGTGAGTTTTTCTCCTACGAGCAGTACTTC

D gene: .
V gene: TRBV28
clone size: .
CDR3 length: 14
J gene: TRBJ1-6
CDR3 protein: CASGFRGNNSPLHF
CDR3 DNA: TGTGCCAGCGGCTTCAGGGGTAATAATTCACCCCTCCACTTT

D gene: TRBD1
V gene: TRBV28
clone size: .
CDR3 length: 14
J gene: TRBJ1-1
CDR3 protein: CASSSTGRILEAFF
CDR3 DNA: TGTGCCAGCAGTTCGACAGGGAGGATCCTGGAAGCTTTCTTT

D gene: TRBD1
V gene: TRBV14
clone size: .
CDR3 length: 18
J gene: TRBJ1-1
CDR3 protein: CASSPRQRDRGRGTEAFF
CDR3 DNA: TGTGCCAGCAGCCCTCGCCAAAGGGACAGGGGGCGAGGGACTGAAGCTTTCTTT

D gene: .
V gene: TRBV18
clone size: .
CDR3 length: 14
J gene: TRBJ2-3
CDR3 protein: CASCLGGGTDTQYF
CDR3 DNA: TGTGCCAGCTGCCTGGGGGGCGGCACAGATACGCAGTATTTT

D gene: .
V gene: TRBV4-2
clone size: .
CDR3 length: 15
J gene: TRBJ2-1
CDR3 protein: CASSVAARAYNEQFF
CDR3 DNA: TGTGCCAGCAGCGTGGCCGCCCGAGCCTACAATGAGCAGTTCTTC

D gene: .
V gene: TRBV18
clone size: .
CDR3 length: 17
J gene: TRBJ1-6
CDR3 protein: CASSLDIPSSYNSPLHF
CDR3 DNA: TGTGCCAGCTCATTAGACATACCAAGCTCCTATAATTCACCCCTCCACTTT

D gene: TRBD1
V gene: TRBV5-6
clone size: .
CDR3 length: 15
J gene: TRBJ2-3
CDR3 protein: CASSGIPTGGDTQYF
CDR3 DNA: TGTGCCAGCAGCGGAATCCCGACAGGGGGAGATACGCAGTATTTT

D gene: .
V gene: TRBV19
clone size: .
CDR3 length: 15
J gene: TRBJ2-3
CDR3 protein: CASSLRTRTTDTQYF
CDR3 DNA: TGTGCCAGTAGTCTACGGACTCGGACCACAGATACGCAGTATTTT

D gene: .
V gene: TRBV11-2
clone size: once
CDR3 length: 15
J gene: TRBJ1-5
CDR3 protein: CASSLGGSQVQPQHF
CDR3 DNA: TGTGCCAGCAGCTTAGGGGGCTCGCAGGTGCAGCCCCAGCATTTT

D gene: .
V gene: TRBV5-1
clone size: .
CDR3 length: 15
J gene: TRBJ2-2
CDR3 protein: CASSPAGGEGGELFF
CDR3 DNA: TGCGCCAGCAGCCCGGCGGGCGGCGAGGGAGGGGAGCTGTTTTTT

D gene: TRBD1
V gene: TRBV3-1/TRBV3-2
clone size: .
CDR3 length: 15
J gene: TRBJ1-5
CDR3 protein: CASSHGTGEDQPQHF
CDR3 DNA: TGTGCCAGCAGCCACGGGACAGGGGAGGATCAGCCCCAGCATTTT

D gene: .
V gene: TRBV12-3/TRBV12-4
clone size: .
CDR3 length: 13
J gene: TRBJ1-5
CDR3 protein: CASTMGTNQPQHF
CDR3 DNA: TGTGCCAGCACCATGGGCACCAATCAGCCCCAGCATTTT

D gene: .
V gene: TRBV2
clone size: .
CDR3 length: 13
J gene: TRBJ1-1
CDR3 protein: CASSPDKNTEAFF
CDR3 DNA: TGTGCCAGCAGCCCGGACAAGAACACTGAAGCTTTCTTT

D gene: .
V gene: TRBV15
clone size: .
CDR3 length: 13
J gene: TRBJ1-1
CDR3 protein: CATSRDVVTEAFF
CDR3 DNA: TGTGCCACCAGCAGAGACGTGGTCACTGAAGCTTTCTTT

D gene: TRBD1
V gene: TRBV15
clone size: .
CDR3 length: 16
J gene: TRBJ1-3
CDR3 protein: CATSRSGTGTGNTIYF
CDR3 DNA: TGTGCCACCAGCAGATCCGGGACAGGGACTGGAAACACCATATATTTT

D gene: .
V gene: TRBV5-1
clone size: few
CDR3 length: 14
J gene: TRBJ1-1
CDR3 protein: CASSLGRTYTEAFF
CDR3 DNA: TGCGCCAGCAGCTTAGGCAGGACGTACACTGAAGCTTTCTTT

D gene: TRBD1
V gene: TRBV9
clone size: .
CDR3 length: 15
J gene: TRBJ2-7
CDR3 protein: CASSALDRGPNEQYF
CDR3 DNA: TGTGCCAGCAGCGCCCTCGACAGGGGGCCCAACGAGCAGTACTTC

D gene: .
V gene: TRBV2
clone size: once
CDR3 length: 15
J gene: TRBJ1-5
CDR3 protein: CASHRGAASDQPQHF
CDR3 DNA: TGTGCTTCCCACCGGGGGGCCGCGTCGGATCAGCCCCAGCATTTT

D gene: .
V gene: TRBV5-6
clone size: .
CDR3 length: 15
J gene: TRBJ2-3
CDR3 protein: CASSLGQSLTDTQYF
CDR3 DNA: TGTGCCAGCAGCTTGGGACAGAGCCTCACAGATACGCAGTATTTT

D gene: .
V gene: TRBV10-3
clone size: .
CDR3 length: 14
J gene: TRBJ2-7
CDR3 protein: CAIMGEASHYEQYF
CDR3 DNA: TGTGCCATCATGGGAGAAGCGTCCCACTACGAGCAGTACTTC

D gene: .
V gene: TRBV9
clone size: .
CDR3 length: 13
J gene: TRBJ2-2
CDR3 protein: CASSVAVTGELFF
CDR3 DNA: TGTGCCAGCAGCGTAGCAGTGACCGGGGAGCTGTTTTTT

D gene: .
V gene: TRBV10-3
clone size: .
CDR3 length: 15
J gene: TRBJ2-7
CDR3 protein: CAISDMSARSYEQYF
CDR3 DNA: TGTGCCATCAGTGATATGTCTGCCAGGTCCTACGAGCAGTACTTC

D gene: .
V gene: TRBV9
clone size: once
CDR3 length: 13
J gene: TRBJ1-1
CDR3 protein: CASSVGTGTEAFF
CDR3 DNA: TGTGCCAGCAGCGTAGGTACGGGCACTGAAGCTTTCTTT

D gene: .
V gene: TRBV5-8
clone size: .
CDR3 length: 16
J gene: TRBJ1-2
CDR3 protein: CASSLMGIRNNYGYTF
CDR3 DNA: TGTGCCAGCAGCTTGATGGGCATACGAAATAACTATGGCTACACCTTC

D gene: .
V gene: TRBV16
clone size: .
CDR3 length: 17
J gene: TRBJ1-2
CDR3 protein: CASSQSIYFDRYYGYTF
CDR3 DNA: TGTGCCAGCAGCCAATCGATTTACTTTGACAGGTACTATGGCTACACCTTC

D gene: TRBD1
V gene: TRBV30
clone size: .
CDR3 length: 13
J gene: TRBJ2-3
CDR3 protein: CAWSQTGGRTQYF
CDR3 DNA: TGTGCCTGGAGTCAGACAGGGGGCCGTACGCAGTATTTT

D gene: .
V gene: TRBV5-4
clone size: .
CDR3 length: 13
J gene: TRBJ2-5
CDR3 protein: CASSSILDETQYF
CDR3 DNA: TGTGCCAGCAGCTCGATATTGGACGAGACCCAGTACTTC

D gene: TRBD1
V gene: TRBV11-2
clone size: .
CDR3 length: 15
J gene: TRBJ1-1
CDR3 protein: CASSPRTGFGTEAFF
CDR3 DNA: TGTGCCAGCAGCCCCCGGACAGGGTTCGGCACTGAAGCTTTCTTT

D gene: .
V gene: TRBV7-2
clone size: .
CDR3 length: 15
J gene: TRBJ1-6
CDR3 protein: CASSLDNTQNSPLHF
CDR3 DNA: TGTGCCAGCAGCTTAGATAACACACAAAATTCACCCCTCCACTTT